This record covers a single T cell receptor beta chain. The target antigen is unknown. Here immunoSEQ multiplex PCR was the method, and the copy in TCRdb shows in-frame clones only, minus some. The sample has under 250,000 clones; approximately 87% are singletons. Germline loops: CDR1 GTSNPN, CDR2 SVGIG (reference sequence). The ends were cut back, 6 bases at V and 1 base at J, with 9 bases in the middle. CDR3 length: 12 residues. This sample stems from a study of cytomegalovirus exposure and HLA in healthy donors. Overall study findings and caveats: Some TCR beta chains (164 of them) were listed as cytomegalovirus-associated.

Specimen: PBMCs. The sequence came from a woman between 18 and 29 years old in good health and CMV-seronegative. V gene TRBV30 combines with J gene TRBJ1-2, with no clear D. The CDR3 sequence is CACMLRNYGYTF. DNA for the CDR3: TGTGCCTGCATGCTGCGTAACTATGGCTACACCTTC. Full variable domain (rest looked up from reference TRBV30 and TRBJ1-2): SQTIHQWPATLVQPVGSPLSLECTVEGTSNPNLYWYRQAAGRGLQLLFYSVGIGQISSEVPQNLSASRPQDRQFILSSKKLLLSDSGFYLCACMLRNYGYTFGSGTRLTVV.